A selection of T cell receptor beta chains follows, all from one sample in a study of cytomegalovirus exposure and HLA in healthy donors. Profiling relied on immunoSEQ multiplex PCR, and the TCRdb table lists in-frame clones only, not all of them. The sample lists 150,000 to 200,000 clones; about 80% were seen once. Sequencing used PBMCs. Every receptor here comes from a woman in her forties in good health and CMV-seronegative. CDR3s include the opening cysteine and the closing phenylalanine or tryptophan. D genes are given only for firm matches. Expanded clones get a size class; other rows say once, few or many, or leave the size out.

NA	TRBV7-2	TRBJ1-2	TRBD1	CASSGQERYGYTF	TGTGCCAGCAGCGGACAGGAAAGATATGGCTACACCTTC
NA	TRBV18	TRBJ1-5	TRBD1	CASSQEKQGGQPQHF	TGTGCCAGCTCACAAGAGAAACAGGGGGGTCAGCCCCAGCATTTT
NA	TRBV6-5	TRBJ2-5	NA	CASSVLQEETQYF	TGTGCCAGCAGCGTACTGCAAGAGGAGACCCAGTACTTC
NA	TRBV5-6	TRBJ1-2	NA	CASSLQDSGYGYTF	TGTGCCAGCAGCTTGCAAGACAGTGGCTATGGCTACACCTTC
NA	TRBV7-2	TRBJ1-1	NA	CASSSLWNTEAFF	TGTGCCAGCAGCTCCCTTTGGAACACTGAAGCTTTCTTT
NA	TRBV6-1	TRBJ2-7	NA	CASSVGGILTYEQYF	TGTGCCAGCAGTGTGGGGGGAATACTAACCTACGAGCAGTACTTC
NA	TRBV4-3	TRBJ2-1	NA	CASSPGLYNEQFF	TGCGCCAGCAGCCCAGGACTGTACAATGAGCAGTTCTTC
NA	TRBV12-5	TRBJ1-2	TRBD1	CASGLVDGTGGIHGYTF	TGTGCTAGTGGTTTGGTGGATGGGACAGGGGGTATTCATGGCTACACCTTC
NA	TRBV27	TRBJ1-6	NA	CASSPPGGLGSPLHF	TGTGCCAGCAGTCCCCCCGGGGGGCTGGGGTCACCCCTCCACTTT
NA	TRBV29-1	TRBJ2-1	TRBD2	CSTLAGGRGEQFF	TGCAGCACATTAGCGGGAGGCCGGGGGGAGCAGTTCTTC
NA	TRBV7-2	TRBJ2-1	NA	CASSLDRSRVGYNEQFF	TGTGCCAGCAGCTTAGACAGGTCCCGGGTTGGCTACAATGAGCAGTTCTTC
NA	TRBV4-3	TRBJ2-1	NA	CASSQVTTSRDNEQFF	TGCGCCAGCAGCCAAGTTACCACTAGCAGAGACAATGAGCAGTTCTTC
NA	TRBV19	TRBJ1-1	NA	CASRLTGTEAFF	TGTGCCAGTAGGTTGACTGGGACTGAAGCTTTCTTT
NA	TRBV5-1	TRBJ2-3	NA	CASSEGGSTDTQYF	TGCGCCAGCAGCGAGGGCGGAAGCACAGATACGCAGTATTTT
few	TRBV28	TRBJ1-4	TRBD1	CASSWGQWTEKLFF	TGTGCCAGCAGTTGGGGACAGTGGACTGAAAAACTGTTTTTT
NA	TRBV30	TRBJ1-2	NA	CAWSVNRGGYTF	TGTGCCTGGAGTGTAAATCGGGGTGGCTACACCTTC
few	TRBV30	TRBJ1-1	NA	CAWRPTVLEAFF	TGTGCCTGGAGACCAACAGTGCTTGAAGCTTTCTTT
NA	TRBV11-3	TRBJ2-5	TRBD1	CASSLQGAGETQYF	TGTGCCAGCAGCTTACAGGGGGCAGGGGAGACCCAGTACTTC
once	TRBV29-1	TRBJ1-5	NA	CSVEDTAGPQHF	TGCAGCGTTGAAGACACCGCAGGGCCCCAGCATTTT
NA	TRBV7-9	TRBJ1-4	NA	CASSLLATNEKLFF	TGTGCCAGCAGCCTCCTTGCAACTAATGAAAAACTGTTTTTT
once	TRBV9	TRBJ2-3	NA	CASSVAGTTDTQYF	TGTGCCAGCAGCGTAGCGGGAACCACAGATACGCAGTATTTT
NA	TRBV6-6	TRBJ2-2	NA	CASSRATANTGELFF	TGTGCCAGCAGCCGAGCGACCGCGAACACCGGGGAGCTGTTTTTT
NA	TRBV30	TRBJ2-3	NA	CAWSINRGQVDTQYF	TGTGCCTGGAGTATCAACCGGGGTCAGGTAGATACGCAGTATTTT
NA	TRBV5-6	TRBJ2-7	NA	CASSLWGLGYEQYF	TGTGCCAGCAGCTTGTGGGGGCTAGGGTACGAGCAGTACTTC
NA	TRBV7-2	TRBJ1-3	NA	CASSFSLSGNTIYF	TGTGCCAGCAGCTTTTCTCTCTCTGGAAACACCATATATTTT
NA	TRBV6-4	TRBJ1-1	TRBD1	CASSEQGTGEAFF	TGTGCCAGCAGTGAACAGGGGACGGGTGAAGCTTTCTTT
NA	TRBV11-2	TRBJ2-1	NA	CASIPYRYNEQFF	TGTGCCAGCATCCCGTACAGGTACAATGAGCAGTTCTTC
few	TRBV4-3	TRBJ1-1	TRBD1	CASSRTGGRTEAFF	TGCGCCAGCAGCCGGACAGGGGGTCGGACTGAAGCTTTCTTT
NA	TRBV9	TRBJ1-4	TRBD1	CASSLTGDANEKLFF	TGTGCCAGCAGCCTCACAGGGGACGCCAATGAAAAACTGTTTTTT
NA	TRBV2	TRBJ1-2	NA	CASTEGRDYGYTF	TGTGCCAGCACTGAAGGCAGGGACTATGGCTACACCTTC
NA	TRBV18	TRBJ1-2	TRBD1	CASSPPDRGGYTF	TGTGCCAGCTCACCACCCGACAGGGGTGGCTACACCTTC
few	TRBV28	TRBJ1-1	NA	CASTGGAQGQPEAFF	TGTGCCAGCACCGGTGGGGCACAGGGTCAACCTGAAGCTTTCTTT
NA	TRBV7-8	TRBJ2-5	TRBD1	CASRSDRERGETQYF	TGTGCCAGCAGATCGGACAGGGAGAGGGGGGAGACCCAGTACTTC
NA	TRBV4-1	TRBJ1-3	NA	CASSQGSFSGNTIYF	TGCGCCAGCAGCCAAGGTTCGTTCTCTGGAAACACCATATATTTT
NA	TRBV9	TRBJ1-5	NA	CASSVGDRQPQHF	TGTGCCAGCAGCGTAGGAGATCGACAGCCCCAGCATTTT
NA	TRBV18	TRBJ1-2	TRBD1	CASSPGQDSNYGYTF	TGTGCCAGCTCACCCGGACAGGACAGCAACTATGGCTACACCTTC
NA	TRBV5-8	TRBJ2-2	NA	CASSLAGLHTGELFF	TGTGCCAGCAGCTTGGCGGGTCTGCACACCGGGGAGCTGTTTTTT
NA	TRBV30	TRBJ2-1	TRBD2	CACRGTSGRDEQFF	TGTGCCTGTCGAGGTACTAGCGGGAGAGATGAGCAGTTCTTC
NA	TRBV5-1	TRBJ2-2	TRBD2	CASSFLAGVGTGELFF	TGCGCCAGCAGCTTTCTAGCGGGAGTGGGAACCGGGGAGCTGTTTTTT
NA	TRBV7-2	TRBJ2-4	TRBD1	CASSRQGMMAKNIQYF	TGTGCCAGCAGCCGACAGGGGATGATGGCCAAAAACATTCAGTACTTC
NA	TRBV25-1	TRBJ1-2	NA	CASRGLNYGYTF	TGTGCCAGCAGGGGACTTAACTATGGCTACACCTTC
NA	TRBV2	TRBJ2-5	NA	CASSRTWTTGQYF	TGTGCCAGCAGCAGAACTTGGACTACAGGACAGTACTTC
NA	TRBV5-1	TRBJ1-3	TRBD1	CASSLATGGRNTIYF	TGCGCCAGCAGCTTGGCAACAGGGGGCCGGAACACCATATATTTT
NA	TRBV5-1	TRBJ2-3	NA	CASSPEGQGGHTQYF	TGCGCCAGCAGCCCGGAAGGGCAGGGGGGACATACGCAGTATTTT
NA	TRBV6-1	TRBJ2-3	NA	CASSSGGTDTQYF	TGTGCCAGCAGTAGCGGTGGGACAGATACGCAGTATTTT
NA	TRBV7-2	TRBJ1-1	NA	CASIYGGGTEAFF	TGTGCCAGCATCTATGGGGGAGGGACTGAAGCTTTCTTT
once	TRBV7-9	TRBJ1-5	NA	CASSPPGGINQPQHF	TGTGCCAGCAGCCCCCCGGGCGGGATCAATCAGCCCCAGCATTTT
NA	TRBV2	TRBJ2-5	TRBD2	CASSGSRLAGDQETQYF	TGTGCCAGCAGTGGAAGTCGACTAGCGGGAGATCAAGAGACCCAGTACTTC
NA	TRBV27	TRBJ2-1	NA	CASSLSGAPYNEQFF	TGTGCCAGCAGTTTATCAGGGGCTCCCTACAATGAGCAGTTCTTC
NA	TRBV7-3	TRBJ1-3	NA	CASSPSGTRGNTIYF	TGTGCCAGCAGTCCGAGTGGGACACGTGGAAACACCATATATTTT
NA	TRBV5-1	TRBJ1-3	NA	CASSLAGSLSGNTIYF	TGCGCCAGCAGCTTGGCAGGGTCCCTCTCTGGAAACACCATATATTTT